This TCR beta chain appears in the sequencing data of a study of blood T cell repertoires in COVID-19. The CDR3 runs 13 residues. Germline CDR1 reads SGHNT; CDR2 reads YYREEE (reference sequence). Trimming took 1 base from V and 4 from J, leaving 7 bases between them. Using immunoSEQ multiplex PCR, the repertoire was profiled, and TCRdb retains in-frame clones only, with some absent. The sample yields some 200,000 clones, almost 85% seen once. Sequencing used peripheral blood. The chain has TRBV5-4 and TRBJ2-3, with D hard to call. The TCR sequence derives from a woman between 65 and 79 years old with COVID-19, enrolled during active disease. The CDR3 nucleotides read TGTGCCAGCAGCTTGAGTCCGGCAGATACGCAGTATTTT. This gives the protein CASSLSPADTQYF.